The following is a T cell receptor (beta chain) sequence with its context. The source of the sample is a study of blood T cells in healthy people across ages. CDR1 and CDR2 from the germline V gene are LGHDT and YNNKEL (reference sequence). The V and J ends lost 1 base and 11 bases respectively, with 22 bases between them. There are 16 residues in the CDR3. Primers used in a second PCR of about 6 to 11 cycles were a sample-barcoded 5' primer and a J-beta primer mix. Carrying 12 random nucleotides, a template-switch adaptor labeled each individual cDNA molecule. TCRdb used MiXCR to reprocess the 5' RACE reads, holding one entry per CDR3 protein. The data show hundreds of thousands of distinct CDR3 sequences, 52% seen once.

The J gene is TRBJ2-3, the V gene TRBV3-1, with D possibly being TRBD1 or TRBD2 (7 bases each). The origin of this receptor is a woman older than 75 in good health. The sample consisted of blood. The CDR3: CASSQASRGRDNEQYF. The DNA of the CDR3 is TGTGCCAGCAGCCAAGCATCCAGGGGGAGGGACAATGAGCAGTATTTT.